These 28 T cell receptor beta chains share one sample of origin, sequenced in a study of OX40 agonist ivuxolimab in advanced cancers. Only in-frame clones appear in the TCRdb table, and some are missing; sequencing was by immunoSEQ multiplex PCR. This sample yields around 90,000 clones, of which roughly nine tenths are seen a single time; about 2.5% belongs to the top ten. The sample in question was CD4+ or CD8+ T cells sorted from blood, obtained in a trial of the OX40 agonist ivuxolimab. Receptors were obtained from an adult with an advanced solid tumor such as melanoma, head and neck, liver or kidney cancer.

The V and J genes are TRBV4-2 and TRBJ2-1, with D possibly called TRBD1 or TRBD2 (5 bases each). The CDR3 sequence is 16 residues long. In germline, CDR1 is LGHNA, CDR2 YNFKEQ. V gave up 4 bases and J gave up 8 bases, with 21 bases separating them. In DNA, the CDR3 is TGTGCCAGCAGCCCCGGGGACCGCTCAAAACTGGATGAGCAGTTCTTC. It encodes CASSPGDRSKLDEQFF.

The chain combines TRBV6-5 with TRBJ2-2; 11 nucleotides agree with TRBD1. The junction had 3 bases not matched to a gene; V was cut back by 6 bases and J by 3 bases. The CDR3 runs to 15 residues. The germline gives CDR1 MNHEY, CDR2 SVGAGI. The CDR3 region has the DNA TGTGCCAGCAGCTGGGGACAGGGGGACACCGGGGAGCTGTTTTTT. Translating gives CASSWGQGDTGELFF.

This clone was detected a few times. The chain carries TRBV6-1 and TRBJ2-1; D unresolved. The CDR3 totals 14 residues. Deletions cut 9 bases from V and 6 bases from J, with 18 bases between. Germline CDR1 reads MNHNS; CDR2 reads SASEGT. DNA for the CDR3: TGTGCCAGTTTGGCGTCCGCTAGTATCAATGAGCAGTTCTTC. Its translation is CASLASASINEQFF.

The rearrangement joins TRBV11-2 to TRBJ2-5; TRBD2 might be the D (5 bases). The CDR3 sequence is 14 residues long. V was pared by 4 bases and J by 5 bases, with 14 bases between. Germline V gene sequence: CDR1 SGHAT, CDR2 FQNNGV. The CDR3 reads CASSSQLVGETQYF. CDR3 in DNA: TGTGCCAGCAGCTCCCAACTAGTGGGGGAGACCCAGTACTTC.

V and J are TRBV6-1 and TRBJ2-3, with 14 bases fitting TRBD2. This CDR3 contains 15 residues. Germline V gene data show CDR1 as MNHNS and CDR2 as SASEGT. V gave up 6 bases and J gave up 6 bases; unmatched junction bases: 5. CDR3 bases: TGTGCCAGCAGGGGACTAGCGGGAGTGAGGGATACGCAGTATTTT. Translation gives CASRGLAGVRDTQYF.

The genes are TRBV30 and TRBJ1-6, with 7 bases matching TRBD1. V shed 6 bases, J shed 4 bases, and the junction held 3 bases outside the gene matches. The germline gives CDR1 GTSNPN, CDR2 SVGIG (reference sequence). The CDR3 is 13 amino acids. The CDR3 reads CACRQGYNSPLHF. The DNA for the CDR3 is TGTGCCTGCAGACAGGGTTATAATTCACCCCTCCACTTT.

V and J are TRBV7-9 and TRBJ1-4, with D possibly being TRBD1 (6 bases). Trimming removed 6 bases at V and 4 bases at J, with 15 bases between. The CDR3 loop spans 15 amino acids. Germline lookup yields CDR1 SEHNR and CDR2 FQNEAQ (reference sequence). CDR3 sequence reads: CASRSDSSINEKLFF. Here the CDR3 DNA reads TGTGCCAGCAGGTCGGACAGCTCCATTAATGAAAAACTGTTTTTT.

J is TRBJ2-7 and V is TRBV28; tentative D call: TRBD1 (8 bases). The CDR3 length is 15 residues. CDR1 is MDHEN, CDR2 SYDVKM, per germline. Trimming stripped 7 bases from V and 3 bases from J, with 19 bases between. The CDR3 nucleotides are TGTGCCAGCACCATGACAGGGGAGGGTAGCTACGAGCAGTACTTC. The encoded protein is CASTMTGEGSYEQYF.

The gene calls are TRBV28 and TRBJ2-7, with D perhaps TRBD1 (6 bases). This CDR3 is 14 amino acids long. Deletions cut 2 bases from V and 2 bases from J, with 10 bases between. Germline-derived CDR1 and CDR2 are MDHEN and SYDVKM. The CDR3 bases are TGTGCCAGCAGTTTAAACGACAGGCCCTACGAGCAGTACTTC. Its translation is CASSLNDRPYEQYF.

This clone was seen a handful of times. The genes are TRBV5-1 and TRBJ1-4, with D unresolved. Germline V gene data show CDR1 as SGHRS and CDR2 as YFSETQ. V lost 0 bases to trimming and J lost 0 bases, with 6 bases between them. The CDR3 sequence is 15 residues long. The CDR3 DNA reads TGCGCCAGCAGCTTGGTTTTTGCAACTAATGAAAAACTGTTTTTT. It yields the protein CASSLVFATNEKLFF.

This clone has a single count. The chain uses TRBV6-6 and TRBJ1-5; 7 bases align to TRBD1. Trimming took 7 bases from V and 1 from J; bases not matched to a gene: 7. CDR1 and CDR2 from the germline V gene are MNHNY and SVGAGI (reference sequence). This CDR3 contains 15 residues. The CDR3 coding sequence is TGTGCCAGCACCCAGACAGGGTCGAGCAATCAGCCCCAGCATTTT. This translates into CASTQTGSSNQPQHF.

The chain links TRBV20-1 to TRBJ2-5; D not certain. CDR3 length: 10 residues. Germline CDR1 and CDR2: DFQATT and SNEGSKA (reference sequence). Trimming pared 4 bases from V and 3 bases from J, leaving 3 bases between. DNA for the CDR3: TGCAGTGCTAATGAAGAGACCCAGTACTTC. Protein: CSANEETQYF.

The rearrangement joins TRBV7-6 to TRBJ2-2; TRBD1 might be the D (6 bases). Trimming pared 1 base from V and 1 base from J, leaving 10 bases between. Germline V gene lookup returns CDR1 SGHVS and CDR2 FNYEAQ. This CDR3 is built from 16 residues. The CDR3 sequence is CASSLDPTGNTGELFF. The CDR3 DNA sequence: TGTGCCAGCAGCTTAGACCCGACAGGGAACACCGGGGAGCTGTTTTTT.

The genes are TRBV28 and TRBJ2-6; a weak D match, TRBD2 (5 bases). Trimming removed 8 bases at V and 0 bases at J, with 14 bases between. The CDR3 extends over 16 amino acids. Germline CDR1 and CDR2: MDHEN and SYDVKM. CDR3 DNA sequence: TGTGCCAGCCGGGGATCAGGTGACTCTGGGGCCAACGTCCTGACTTTC. This codes for CASRGSGDSGANVLTF.

In nucleotides, the CDR3 is TGTGCCAGCAGCCCCCAGTGGGGCAAAAACATTCAGTACTTC. Protein product: CASSPQWGKNIQYF. The chain has TRBV5-5 and TRBJ2-4; D not certain. The CDR3 length is 14 residues. Germline V gene lookup returns CDR1 SGHKS and CDR2 YYEKEE (reference sequence). Trimming left V 4 bases short and J 3 bases short, with 11 bases between.

The rearrangement joins TRBV18 to TRBJ2-7; 11 bases match TRBD1. The CDR3 runs 15 residues. From germline, CDR1 is KGHSH and CDR2 LQKENI. Losses at the gene ends were 3 bases for V and 9 bases for J; bases not matched to a gene: 10. The CDR3 nucleotides are TGTGCCAGCTCACCTTCCGGGACAGGGGGAATCGGGCAGTACTTC. It encodes CASSPSGTGGIGQYF.

The rearrangement links TRBV14 to TRBJ2-5; D gene ambiguous. Trimming cost V 1 base and J 4 bases, with 4 bases left between them. CDR3 length: 12 residues. Germline loops: CDR1 SGHDN, CDR2 FVKESK. CDR3 sequence (DNA): TGTGCCAGCAGCCAAGTTTCAGAGACCCAGTACTTC. It yields the protein CASSQVSETQYF.

This chain connects TRBV7-9 to TRBJ1-6; D ambiguous. Trimming removed 6 bases from V and 6 bases from J, with 12 bases in between. This CDR3 comprises 14 residues. CDR1 SEHNR and CDR2 FQNEAQ come from the germline V gene (reference sequence). The DNA for the CDR3 is TGTGCCAGCAGGCGTCTTTCCCCTAATTCACCCCTCCACTTT. Protein sequence: CASRRLSPNSPLHF. Looking up the rest from reference TRBV7-9 and TRBJ1-6 gives the full variable domain: DTGVSQNPRHKITKRGQNVTFRCDPISEHNRLYWYRQTLGQGPEFLTYFQNEAQLEKSRLLSDRFSAERPKGSFSTLEIQRTEQGDSAMYLCASRRLSPNSPLHFGNGTRLTVT.

The chain has TRBV2 and TRBJ1-2; D is uncertain. Germline CDR1 SNHLY, CDR2 FYNNEI. V shed 3 bases and J shed 1 base, with 9 bases lying between them. The CDR3 contains 14 residues. The CDR3 region has the DNA TGTGCCAGCAGTGATCTACAGCATAACTATGGCTACACCTTC. Its translation is CASSDLQHNYGYTF. Combining the CDR3 with reference TRBV2 and TRBJ1-2 gives the whole variable domain EPEVTQTPSHQVTQMGQEVILRCVPISNHLYFYWYRQILGQKVEFLVSFYNNEISEKSEIFDDQFSVERPDGSNFTLKIRSTKLEDSAMYFCASSDLQHNYGYTFGSGTRLTVV.

The chain combines TRBV6-1 with TRBJ1-1; possible D gene TRBD1, 6 bases. This CDR3 is 13 amino acids long. Deletions cut 4 bases from V and 4 bases from J, with 10 bases between. Per the germline V gene, CDR1 is MNHNS and CDR2 is SASEGT. The CDR3, as DNA: TGTGCCAGCAGTGTTACAGGGAGCACTGAAGCTTTCTTT. Translated, it gives CASSVTGSTEAFF.

This chain connects TRBV11-2 to TRBJ2-2; no firm D call. Trimming removed 4 bases at V and 7 bases at J, with 10 bases between. Germline CDR1 SGHAT, CDR2 FQNNGV. The CDR3 covers 13 residues. The CDR3: CASSSPWGGELFF. CDR3 nucleotides: TGTGCCAGCAGCTCCCCATGGGGCGGGGAGCTGTTTTTT. Full variable domain (remainder filled in from reference TRBV11-2 and TRBJ2-2): EAGVAQSPRYKIIEKRQSVAFWCNPISGHATLYWYQQILGQGPKLLIQFQNNGVVDDSQLPKDRFSAERLKGVDSTLKIQPAKLEDSAVYLCASSSPWGGELFFGEGSRLTVL.

This rearrangement joins TRBV27 to TRBJ1-5; D gene ambiguous. Trimming pared 0 bases from V and 1 base from J, leaving 13 bases between. CDR1 is MNHEY and CDR2 is SMNVEV in the germline V gene (reference sequence). The CDR3 is 17 amino acids. CDR3 region: CASSLSIWGISNQPQHF. The CDR3 DNA is TGTGCCAGCAGTTTATCGATCTGGGGTATAAGCAATCAGCCCCAGCATTTT.

Here the CDR3 reads CASSQTGTRANTGELFF. The CDR3, as DNA: TGTGCCAGCAGCCAGACAGGGACACGCGCGAACACCGGGGAGCTGTTTTTT. This chain links TRBV4-2 with TRBJ2-2; 7 nucleotides line up with TRBD1. This CDR3 contains 17 residues. Trimming cost V 3 bases and J 0 bases; bases outside gene matches: 7. From germline, CDR1 is LGHNA and CDR2 YNFKEQ.

This clone was seen a few times. This chain joins TRBV28 and TRBJ1-1; D gene ambiguous. This CDR3 spans 11 amino acids. Trimming left V 6 bases short and J 10 bases short, with 12 bases between. CDR1 is MDHEN, CDR2 SYDVKM, per germline. CDR3 loop: CASSTYEGAFF. The CDR3 DNA sequence: TGTGCCAGCAGCACCTACGAGGGAGCTTTCTTT.

The chain's CDR3 is CASSESRAWGTNEQFF. The DNA of the CDR3 is TGCGCCAGCAGTGAGTCTCGGGCTTGGGGTACAAATGAGCAGTTCTTC. The chain is built from TRBV10-1 and TRBJ2-1; D is unclear. Trimming cost V 0 bases and J 7 bases, with 16 bases left between them. The CDR3 sequence is 16 residues long. CDR1 is WNHNN, CDR2 SYGVQD, per germline (reference sequence).

The chain couples TRBV19 to TRBJ1-2; possibly TRBD1 for D (5 bases). The CDR3 consists of 14 residues. Germline CDR1 is LNHDA and CDR2 is SQIVND (reference sequence). Deletions cut 3 bases from V and 2 bases from J, with 10 bases between. The CDR3 DNA reads as TGTGCCAGTAGTATGGGGGGAGTCAACTATGGCTACACCTTC. Translation gives CASSMGGVNYGYTF.

Turning to this clone: At one of its ends the junction is not consistent with the germline gene, which may arise from a read error. The chain is built from TRBV11-3 and TRBJ2-1; 8 nucleotides line up with TRBD1. The CDR3 is made up of 15 amino acids. Germline V lookup: CDR1 SGHNT, CDR2 YENEEA. In DNA form, the CDR3 reads TGTGCCACCAGCTCCGGACAGGGCTCCTACAATGAGCAGTTCTTC. Its protein product is CATSSGQGSYNEQFF.

This sequence joins TRBV7-2 and TRBJ2-5; TRBD2 agrees at 8 bases. The CDR3 contains 14 residues. V was pared by 7 bases and J by 4 bases, with 8 bases of the junction left unmatched. Looked up from germline, CDR1 is SGHTA and CDR2 is FQGNSA. CDR3 coding DNA: TGTGCCAGCACCTCAAACGGGGGGGTAGAGACCCAGTACTTC. It yields the protein CASTSNGGVETQYF.